This T cell receptor beta chain was sequenced for a study of shared clonotypes between healthy human individuals. Germline V gives CDR1 WNHNN, CDR2 SYGVQD (reference sequence). V was trimmed by 3 bases and J by 6 bases, leaving 9 bases between them. CDR3 size: 12 residues. Repertoires were generated with immunoSEQ multiplex PCR, while TCRdb's copy carries only in-frame clones and drops some. The sample has about 1,800,000 clones; about 95% are singletons. Regarding this clone: The sample contains more than one DNA sequence encoding this CDR3.

CD45RO-negative, CCR7-positively selected cells formed the naive CD8 fraction, excluding terminally differentiated effector memory CD45RA+ cells. All donors were healthy HIV-negative adults lacking recent acute infections or vaccinations. This TCR came from a young man in good health. This chain joins TRBV10-1 and TRBJ2-7, with D perhaps TRBD1 or TRBD2 (5 bases each). The source material was naive CD8+ T cells sorted from blood. CDR3 nucleotides: TGCGCCAGCAGTGAAGGGACCGGCGAGCAGTACTTC. Residues: CASSEGTGEQYF.